This TCR beta chain is drawn from a study of T-cell memory formation after mild COVID-19 (dated by TCRdb to the early 2020s). In terms of the full investigation: TCR sequence clusters from the two donors were found to be largely donor specific. The cohort comprised two young, previously healthy adult volunteers, one female and one male. In two donors, T-cell clones that expanded and contracted after mild COVID-19 were followed by sequencing TCRalpha and TCRbeta repertoires longitudinally.

Sequenced using an Illumina NovaSeq 6000. Using 5'RACE with constant-segment primers, TCRalpha and TCRbeta cDNA libraries were constructed, with sample barcodes and unique molecular identifiers added in the process. Trizol reagent was used to extract RNA from every sample. Libraries were amplified in two PCR steps, with a second sample barcode and Illumina TruSeq adapters added in the second step. Sequencing of libraries was performed on an Illumina NovaSeq with 2 x 150 bp paired-end reads. From the authors' description of their analysis: With migec v1.2.7, reads were demultiplexed and then collapsed into UMI-guided consensus sequences. Using mixcr v2.1.11, UMI consensuses were aligned to TRA and TRB V and J templates and then assembled into clonotypes. Expanded or contracted clonotypes were those called significant by both edgeR and NoisET, with noise models trained on biological replicates. For edgeR calls, a false discovery rate-adjusted p below 0.01 and a log2 fold-change threshold of 1 were applied. As an exploratory analysis of dynamics, max-normalized trajectories of the 1000 most abundant clonotypes were examined with PCA combined with hierarchical clustering. The CD4 or CD8 phenotype of responding clones was assigned using the separately sequenced CD4+ and CD8+ repertoires. TCRdb ran its own pipeline on the public reads, namely fastp trimming at Q25 and MiXCR clone calling, and kept in-frame beta chains. CDR3 protein sequences are deduplicated, and each keeps its most common genes and DNA. TCRdb assigned the V and J calls; the authors' analysis was not used. The sample table records approximately 300,000 distinct CDR3 sequences; around a sixth of these occur just once. The ten largest clones represent approximately 20% of the sample.

About this clonotype: Its antigen remains unidentified. Base-call qualities are not available, and no considerably larger clone is one nucleotide away.

Study-wide conclusions, independent of this receptor: From day 15 to 85, contracting clones showed balanced CD4/CD8 phenotypes, whereas a second wave of clones that expanded from day 15 to 37 leaned towards CD4+. Contracting CD4+ clones turned up mainly in the CM and EM memory subsets, whereas EMRA was where CD8+ clones were enriched. Only a couple of mild cases were covered in the study, and larger cohorts including severe cases with pre-infection samples were considered necessary. Some responding clones were detected in pre-infection memory, suggesting pre-existing cross-reactive memory T cells joined the SARS-CoV-2 response. Whether the second-wave clones peaking on day 37 were SARS-CoV-2 specific was not confirmed.

PBMCs were isolated by Ficoll-Paque density gradient centrifugation. The CDR3 starts with the cysteine, ends with the phenylalanine, and has 15 residues. Only the CDR3 DNA is retained, 45 bases long and in frame from the first base. The germline V gene encodes CDR1 SGHTA and CDR2 FQGNSA. V is clipped by 6 bases and J by 2 bases, and the sequence between their germline boundaries is 15 bases long. The sequence links TRBV7-2 to TRBJ2-3; TRBD2 is possibly the D segment (7 matching bases). Material: PBMCs or a T cell subset sorted from them (not recorded which). The receptor comes from a man younger than 35 who had mild COVID-19 (a few samples of this study predate the infection). The sample titles of this study are shuffled in the database, so cell type and time point are left out; the donor was told from shared clones. The CDR3 region reads CASRVSGGPTDTQYF. The nucleotide sequence reads as follows: TGTGCCAGCAGGGTCTCCGGGGGGCCCACAGATACGCAGTATTTT.